These T cell receptor beta chains were read from a single sample in a study of shared clonotypes between healthy human individuals. The assay was immunoSEQ multiplex PCR, and TCRdb's table has in-frame clones only and misses some. Among a few hundred thousand clones listed, around 86% were seen once. Sequencing input: memory CD8+ T cells sorted from blood. These TCRs come from a man between 18 and 35 years old in good health. Both conserved end residues are part of each CDR3. Fields, in order: V gene, clone size, J gene, D gene, CDR3 DNA, CDR3 protein. The D gene is left open where the match is weak. Only some rows state a clone size, as once, few, many or a class for expanded clones.

v_gene: TRBV11-2
abundance: few
j_gene: TRBJ2-7
d_gene: NA
CDR3nt: TGTGCCAGCAGCTTGGATCCCAGCTCCCACGAGCAGTACTTC
CDR3aa: CASSLDPSSHEQYF

v_gene: TRBV7-9
abundance: once
j_gene: TRBJ1-4
d_gene: TRBD1
CDR3nt: TGTGCCAGCAGCCTCCCGACAGGGTTGTTAGAAAAACTGTTTTTT
CDR3aa: CASSLPTGLLEKLFF

v_gene: TRBV6-5
abundance: NA
j_gene: TRBJ2-7
d_gene: TRBD1
CDR3nt: TGTGCCAGCAGTAGACAGGGGTCTGGTTACGAGCAGTACTTC
CDR3aa: CASSRQGSGYEQYF

v_gene: TRBV6-5
abundance: NA
j_gene: TRBJ2-5
d_gene: TRBD1
CDR3nt: TGTGCCAGCAATATGGGACAGGGGGTCGGTGGGACCCAGTACTTC
CDR3aa: CASNMGQGVGGTQYF

v_gene: TRBV7-9
abundance: many
j_gene: TRBJ2-1
d_gene: TRBD2
CDR3nt: TGTGCCAGCAGCCCTACGACGGCGGGAGACAATGAGCAGTTCTTC
CDR3aa: CASSPTTAGDNEQFF

v_gene: TRBV7-6
abundance: NA
j_gene: TRBJ2-7
d_gene: TRBD2
CDR3nt: TGTGCCAGCAGCCCCACCCGCGGGGGTTACGAGCAGTACTTC
CDR3aa: CASSPTRGGYEQYF

v_gene: TRBV7-6
abundance: NA
j_gene: TRBJ1-6
d_gene: NA
CDR3nt: TGTGCCAGCAGCTTCAGTGGAGGGGAATCACCCCTCCACTTT
CDR3aa: CASSFSGGESPLHF

v_gene: TRBV7-9
abundance: many
j_gene: TRBJ1-1
d_gene: NA
CDR3nt: TGTGCCAGCAGCTTAAATCCTGGCAACACTGAAGCTTTCTTT
CDR3aa: CASSLNPGNTEAFF

v_gene: TRBV4-2
abundance: NA
j_gene: TRBJ1-5
d_gene: NA
CDR3nt: TGTGCCAGCAGCCAAGATGAGGGGCGCTGGGATCAGCCCCAGCATTTT
CDR3aa: CASSQDEGRWDQPQHF

v_gene: TRBV4-3
abundance: once
j_gene: TRBJ2-3
d_gene: NA
CDR3nt: TGCGCCAGCAGCCAAGATTTCCCGGGAAGTGACTCAGATACGCAGTATTTT
CDR3aa: CASSQDFPGSDSDTQYF

v_gene: TRBV29-1
abundance: NA
j_gene: TRBJ1-2
d_gene: TRBD1
CDR3nt: TGCAGCGTTGAAGATGACAGGGCCAACTATGGCTACACCTTC
CDR3aa: CSVEDDRANYGYTF

v_gene: TRBV7-9
abundance: NA
j_gene: TRBJ1-4
d_gene: NA
CDR3nt: TGTGCCAGCAGCTTAGGGCAGGGGAATGAAAAACTGTTTTTT
CDR3aa: CASSLGQGNEKLFF

v_gene: TRBV13
abundance: NA
j_gene: TRBJ2-3
d_gene: TRBD2
CDR3nt: TGTGCCAGCAGCTCCTACAGCGGGGGAGTCACAGATACGCAGTATTTT
CDR3aa: CASSSYSGGVTDTQYF

v_gene: TRBV27
abundance: NA
j_gene: TRBJ1-5
d_gene: NA
CDR3nt: TGTGCCAGCAGACCGGGAATCACGGGGCATAGCAATCAGCCCCAGCATTTT
CDR3aa: CASRPGITGHSNQPQHF

v_gene: TRBV29-1
abundance: NA
j_gene: TRBJ2-7
d_gene: NA
CDR3nt: TGCAGCGTGCCGGGACTCTGGGGGGAGGAGCAGTACTTC
CDR3aa: CSVPGLWGEEQYF

v_gene: TRBV11-2
abundance: NA
j_gene: TRBJ1-5
d_gene: NA
CDR3nt: TGTGCCAGCAGCTTGGGCGGGACTCAGCCCCAGCATTTT
CDR3aa: CASSLGGTQPQHF

v_gene: TRBV27
abundance: NA
j_gene: TRBJ2-7
d_gene: NA
CDR3nt: TGTGCCAGCAGTTTCAGGGGATCTGCAATATTTCAGTACGAGCAGTACTTC
CDR3aa: CASSFRGSAIFQYEQYF

v_gene: TRBV4-2
abundance: NA
j_gene: TRBJ2-2
d_gene: TRBD2
CDR3nt: TGTGCCAGCAGCCAAGTTGAGCGGGGGACCGGGGAGCTGTTTTTT
CDR3aa: CASSQVERGTGELFF

v_gene: TRBV5-1
abundance: NA
j_gene: TRBJ2-7
d_gene: NA
CDR3nt: TGCGCCAGCAGCTTGGCATACCTCGTAAGCTCCTACGAGCAGTACTTC
CDR3aa: CASSLAYLVSSYEQYF

v_gene: TRBV9
abundance: NA
j_gene: TRBJ1-5
d_gene: NA
CDR3nt: TGTGCCAGCAGCGTAAGCGCCGGACGGAATCAGCCCCAGCATTTT
CDR3aa: CASSVSAGRNQPQHF

v_gene: TRBV5-5
abundance: NA
j_gene: TRBJ1-2
d_gene: NA
CDR3nt: TGTGCCAGCAGCCTATGGAACTATGGCTACACCTTC
CDR3aa: CASSLWNYGYTF

v_gene: TRBV29-1
abundance: many
j_gene: TRBJ1-2
d_gene: TRBD1
CDR3nt: TGCAGCGTTGACCACCTTGGGACAGGGGGGATGAGCGGCTACACCTTC
CDR3aa: CSVDHLGTGGMSGYTF

v_gene: TRBV9
abundance: NA
j_gene: TRBJ2-1
d_gene: NA
CDR3nt: TGTGCCAGCAGCGAGATCTTGCGGAATGAGCAGTTCTTC
CDR3aa: CASSEILRNEQFF

v_gene: TRBV27
abundance: NA
j_gene: TRBJ2-3
d_gene: NA
CDR3nt: TGTGCCAGCAGTCCGGGACCGAATACGCAGTATTTT
CDR3aa: CASSPGPNTQYF

v_gene: TRBV25-1
abundance: once
j_gene: TRBJ2-1
d_gene: TRBD1
CDR3nt: TGTGCCAGCAGTGCCCGGGACAGTGTGCTCGATGAGCAGTTCTTC
CDR3aa: CASSARDSVLDEQFF

v_gene: TRBV10-2
abundance: once
j_gene: TRBJ2-5
d_gene: NA
CDR3nt: TGCGCCAGCAGTGAGTCGGGGGGCGCAGAGACCCAGTACTTC
CDR3aa: CASSESGGAETQYF

v_gene: TRBV13
abundance: NA
j_gene: TRBJ2-3
d_gene: TRBD2
CDR3nt: TGTGCCAGCAGCCCCCCCGGGGGGGATACGCAGTATTTT
CDR3aa: CASSPPGGDTQYF

v_gene: TRBV7-9
abundance: many
j_gene: TRBJ2-7
d_gene: NA
CDR3nt: TGTGCCAGCAGCTTAGGGCCCCCGGGGTTTACCTACGAGCAGTACTTC
CDR3aa: CASSLGPPGFTYEQYF

v_gene: TRBV27
abundance: NA
j_gene: TRBJ2-3
d_gene: NA
CDR3nt: TGTGCCAGCAGTTTATTAAATCCTAGCACAGATACGCAGTATTTT
CDR3aa: CASSLLNPSTDTQYF

v_gene: TRBV19
abundance: NA
j_gene: TRBJ1-2
d_gene: TRBD1
CDR3nt: TGTGCCAGTAGTATAGATACAGGGGCGGGAGGCTACACCTTC
CDR3aa: CASSIDTGAGGYTF

v_gene: TRBV7-9
abundance: once
j_gene: TRBJ1-2
d_gene: NA
CDR3nt: TGTGCCAGCAGCTTAGACCCCTCGAGGAATGGCTACACCTTC
CDR3aa: CASSLDPSRNGYTF

v_gene: TRBV13
abundance: NA
j_gene: TRBJ2-1
d_gene: NA
CDR3nt: TGTGCCAGCAGTTTACAGGGAAGCTCCTACAATGAGCAGTTCTTC
CDR3aa: CASSLQGSSYNEQFF

v_gene: TRBV7-9
abundance: NA
j_gene: TRBJ2-7
d_gene: NA
CDR3nt: TGTGCCAGCAGCTTATCAAGTTCCTACGAGCAGTACTTC
CDR3aa: CASSLSSSYEQYF